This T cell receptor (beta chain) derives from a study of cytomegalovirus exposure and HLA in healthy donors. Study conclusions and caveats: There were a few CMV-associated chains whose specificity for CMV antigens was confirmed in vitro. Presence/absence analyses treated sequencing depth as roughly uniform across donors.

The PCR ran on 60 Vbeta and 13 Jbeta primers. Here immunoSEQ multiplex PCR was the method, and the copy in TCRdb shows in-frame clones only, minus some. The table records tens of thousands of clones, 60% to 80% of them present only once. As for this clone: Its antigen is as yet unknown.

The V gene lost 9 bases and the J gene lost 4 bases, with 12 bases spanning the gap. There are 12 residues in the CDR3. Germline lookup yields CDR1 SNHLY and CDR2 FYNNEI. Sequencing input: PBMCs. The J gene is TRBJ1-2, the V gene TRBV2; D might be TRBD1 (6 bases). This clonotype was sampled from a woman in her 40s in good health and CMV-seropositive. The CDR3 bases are TGTGCCAGTAGAGACAGGAGCTATGGCTACACCTTC. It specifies CASRDRSYGYTF.